These T cell receptor beta chains were read from a single sample in a study of beta chain features in type 1 diabetes. Method: immunoSEQ multiplex PCR; TCRdb's copy keeps in-frame clones and lacks some. The table has roughly 240,000 clones, 13% to 15% seen once. Material: naive CD4+ T cells from blood. The receptor set was obtained from a woman in her thirties or forties in good health. Both conserved end residues are trimmed from each CDR3. A D gene is named only where the DNA matches it firmly. Rows may omit the clone size; those that give it use once, few, many or a size class.

j_call,d_call,clone_size,v_call,cdr3_aa
TRBJ2-2,TRBD1,.,TRBV6-5,ASRRDRDLGGELF
TRBJ2-7,TRBD1,.,TRBV5-1,ASSVGQGAIPYEQY
TRBJ1-2,TRBD1,few,TRBV5-1,ASSSGQGDGYT
TRBJ2-1,.,.,TRBV5-4,ASSGRGALDEQF
TRBJ2-5,.,few,TRBV18,ASSLLSQETQY
TRBJ1-1,.,.,TRBV7-2,ASRSQGNTEAF
TRBJ1-5,.,.,TRBV5-6,ASSLNFDRPQH
TRBJ1-6,.,.,TRBV6-5,ASSARVGSPLH
TRBJ2-3,.,few,TRBV4-1,ASRALGSDTQY
TRBJ1-1,.,.,TRBV27,ASSFSLRGGTEAF
TRBJ1-1,TRBD1,.,TRBV19,ASSREGADTEAF
TRBJ2-5,TRBD1,.,TRBV28,ASSGQVIQETQY
TRBJ2-1,TRBD2,.,TRBV7-2,ASSLGPGLAGNEQF
TRBJ2-5,.,.,TRBV14,ASSEFPETQY
TRBJ2-1,.,few,TRBV5-6,ASGLHNEQF
TRBJ1-6,.,.,TRBV14,ASSHGQLNSPLH
TRBJ1-2,.,.,TRBV5-1,ASSFNRHSQLLGYGYT
TRBJ1-2,TRBD1,.,TRBV5-8,ASSLMTGGNYGYT
TRBJ1-1,.,.,TRBV4-3,ASSQDRERAF
TRBJ1-1,.,few,TRBV28,ASNQYTEAF
TRBJ2-5,.,.,TRBV5-1,ASSLGSWGSRGETQY
TRBJ1-1,TRBD1,.,TRBV7-8,ASSLGDRGLNTEAF
TRBJ2-3,TRBD1,few,TRBV2,ASSGPGQGITSTDTQY
TRBJ2-6,TRBD1,few,TRBV19,ASSGRDRGSGANVLT
TRBJ2-5,TRBD2,.,TRBV7-7,ASSPRGGGSKTQY
TRBJ2-4,TRBD1,.,TRBV4-1,ASSQDLGGTGVKNIQY
TRBJ1-1,.,.,TRBV19,ASSTWLPGTEAF
TRBJ1-5,.,.,TRBV19,ASSIERTASYQPQH
TRBJ1-6,.,.,TRBV4-1,ASSQDWQGYNSPLH
TRBJ2-1,.,.,TRBV2,ASSVTEFNEQF
TRBJ2-3,.,.,TRBV2,ASRTGSTDTQY
TRBJ2-1,TRBD2,.,TRBV4-1,ASSQALRASGNEQF
TRBJ2-3,TRBD2,few,TRBV4-1,ASSQVLRGGATDTQY
TRBJ1-1,.,.,TRBV4-1,ASSPPWRTDTEAF
TRBJ2-5,.,.,TRBV19,ASSTSPGLLETQY
TRBJ2-5,.,.,TRBV6-1,ASIPGSGETQY
TRBJ2-4,.,few,TRBV25-1,ASSEYRQGQNIQY
TRBJ2-1,TRBD2,few,TRBV7-9,ASTFWASGGADEQF
TRBJ1-2,TRBD1,.,TRBV18,ASSPSGTEIYGYT
TRBJ2-1,TRBD2,few,TRBV2,ASRAGGVDEQF
TRBJ1-4,.,few,TRBV7-2,ASSDLLGGEKLF
TRBJ1-6,.,few,TRBV2,ASSEWGVHNSPLH
TRBJ2-1,TRBD1,few,TRBV23-1,ASSQSNPGQEEYSYNEQF
TRBJ1-2,TRBD1,few,TRBV19,ASSTPGQGASLKGYT
TRBJ1-5,.,few,TRBV9,ASSVDPGGNQPQH
TRBJ1-1,.,.,TRBV5-1,ASSYGGVRTEAF
TRBJ2-7,TRBD2,.,TRBV5-4,ASSPSGTDEQY
TRBJ2-7,TRBD1,.,TRBV9,ASSVDRGNYEQY
TRBJ2-1,TRBD2,many,TRBV7-2,ASSAGTSTEQF
TRBJ1-1,TRBD1,.,TRBV2,ASSEAVGQGDTEAF
TRBJ2-1,TRBD2,.,TRBV5-1,ASSGGLAGNEQF
TRBJ2-3,.,few,TRBV9,ASSVDPTPVLDTQY
TRBJ1-2,.,few,TRBV19,ASTRPGSNYGYT
TRBJ2-1,TRBD1,few,TRBV4-1,ASSHQQGASYNEQF
TRBJ2-2,TRBD1,few,TRBV5-1,ASSLEGQGKAGELF
TRBJ1-5,.,few,TRBV2,ASSEEGDGSQPQH
TRBJ1-4,.,few,TRBV10-3,AISWQDNEKLF